This TCR beta chain was identified during a study of OX40 agonist ivuxolimab in advanced cancers. Study information: Dose-escalation subjects each had hepatocellular carcinoma, melanoma, renal cell or head and neck cancer.

Comment on this clone: Its antigen remains unidentified. One junction end disagrees with the germline gene, perhaps due to a read error.

With autoimmune disease history or systemic immunosuppression, patients were excluded. Germline CDR1 is SSHAT and CDR2 is FNYEAQ (reference sequence). The CDR3 contains 15 residues. Study observations and caveats: Low normalized T-cell clonal expansion was also seen in some nonresponders.

Repertoires were generated with immunoSEQ multiplex PCR, while TCRdb's copy carries only in-frame clones and drops some. The table records tens of thousands of clones, roughly 88% of them present only once. The material was CD4+ or CD8+ T cells sorted from blood, obtained in a trial of the OX40 agonist ivuxolimab. The clonotype originates from an adult with an advanced solid tumor such as melanoma, head and neck, liver or kidney cancer. The chain couples TRBV7-7 to TRBJ2-5; D possibly uses TRBD1 or TRBD2 (5 bases each). The CDR3: CASSWGSSSQETQYF. DNA for the CDR3: TGTGCTAGCAGCTGGGGGTCTAGCTCTCAGGAGACCCAGTACTTC.